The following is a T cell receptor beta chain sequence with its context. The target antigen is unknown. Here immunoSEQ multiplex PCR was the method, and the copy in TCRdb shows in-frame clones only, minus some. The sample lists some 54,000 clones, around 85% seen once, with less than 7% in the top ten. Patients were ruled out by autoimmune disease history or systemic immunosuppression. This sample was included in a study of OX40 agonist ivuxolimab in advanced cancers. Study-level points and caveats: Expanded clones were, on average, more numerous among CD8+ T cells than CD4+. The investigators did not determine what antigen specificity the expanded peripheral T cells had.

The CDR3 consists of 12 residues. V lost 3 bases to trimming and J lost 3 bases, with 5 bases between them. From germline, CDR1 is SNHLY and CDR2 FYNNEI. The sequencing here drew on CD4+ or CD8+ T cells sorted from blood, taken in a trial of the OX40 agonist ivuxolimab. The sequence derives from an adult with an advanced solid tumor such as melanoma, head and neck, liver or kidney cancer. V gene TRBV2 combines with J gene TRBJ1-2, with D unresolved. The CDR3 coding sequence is TGTGCCAGCAGTGACAGTCACTATGGCTACACCTTC. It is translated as CASSDSHYGYTF.